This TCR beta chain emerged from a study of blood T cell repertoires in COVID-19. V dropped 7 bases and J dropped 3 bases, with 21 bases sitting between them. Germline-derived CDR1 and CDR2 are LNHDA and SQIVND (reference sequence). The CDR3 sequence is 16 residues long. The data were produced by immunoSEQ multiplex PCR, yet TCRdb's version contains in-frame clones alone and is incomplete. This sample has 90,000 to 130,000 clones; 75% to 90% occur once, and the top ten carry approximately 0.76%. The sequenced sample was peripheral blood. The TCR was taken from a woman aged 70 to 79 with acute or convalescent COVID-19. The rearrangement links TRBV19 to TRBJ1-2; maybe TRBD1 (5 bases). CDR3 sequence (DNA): TGTGCCAGTACCCCTTTCCCCGGGGGGAGCTACTATGGCTACACCTTC. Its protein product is CASTPFPGGSYYGYTF.